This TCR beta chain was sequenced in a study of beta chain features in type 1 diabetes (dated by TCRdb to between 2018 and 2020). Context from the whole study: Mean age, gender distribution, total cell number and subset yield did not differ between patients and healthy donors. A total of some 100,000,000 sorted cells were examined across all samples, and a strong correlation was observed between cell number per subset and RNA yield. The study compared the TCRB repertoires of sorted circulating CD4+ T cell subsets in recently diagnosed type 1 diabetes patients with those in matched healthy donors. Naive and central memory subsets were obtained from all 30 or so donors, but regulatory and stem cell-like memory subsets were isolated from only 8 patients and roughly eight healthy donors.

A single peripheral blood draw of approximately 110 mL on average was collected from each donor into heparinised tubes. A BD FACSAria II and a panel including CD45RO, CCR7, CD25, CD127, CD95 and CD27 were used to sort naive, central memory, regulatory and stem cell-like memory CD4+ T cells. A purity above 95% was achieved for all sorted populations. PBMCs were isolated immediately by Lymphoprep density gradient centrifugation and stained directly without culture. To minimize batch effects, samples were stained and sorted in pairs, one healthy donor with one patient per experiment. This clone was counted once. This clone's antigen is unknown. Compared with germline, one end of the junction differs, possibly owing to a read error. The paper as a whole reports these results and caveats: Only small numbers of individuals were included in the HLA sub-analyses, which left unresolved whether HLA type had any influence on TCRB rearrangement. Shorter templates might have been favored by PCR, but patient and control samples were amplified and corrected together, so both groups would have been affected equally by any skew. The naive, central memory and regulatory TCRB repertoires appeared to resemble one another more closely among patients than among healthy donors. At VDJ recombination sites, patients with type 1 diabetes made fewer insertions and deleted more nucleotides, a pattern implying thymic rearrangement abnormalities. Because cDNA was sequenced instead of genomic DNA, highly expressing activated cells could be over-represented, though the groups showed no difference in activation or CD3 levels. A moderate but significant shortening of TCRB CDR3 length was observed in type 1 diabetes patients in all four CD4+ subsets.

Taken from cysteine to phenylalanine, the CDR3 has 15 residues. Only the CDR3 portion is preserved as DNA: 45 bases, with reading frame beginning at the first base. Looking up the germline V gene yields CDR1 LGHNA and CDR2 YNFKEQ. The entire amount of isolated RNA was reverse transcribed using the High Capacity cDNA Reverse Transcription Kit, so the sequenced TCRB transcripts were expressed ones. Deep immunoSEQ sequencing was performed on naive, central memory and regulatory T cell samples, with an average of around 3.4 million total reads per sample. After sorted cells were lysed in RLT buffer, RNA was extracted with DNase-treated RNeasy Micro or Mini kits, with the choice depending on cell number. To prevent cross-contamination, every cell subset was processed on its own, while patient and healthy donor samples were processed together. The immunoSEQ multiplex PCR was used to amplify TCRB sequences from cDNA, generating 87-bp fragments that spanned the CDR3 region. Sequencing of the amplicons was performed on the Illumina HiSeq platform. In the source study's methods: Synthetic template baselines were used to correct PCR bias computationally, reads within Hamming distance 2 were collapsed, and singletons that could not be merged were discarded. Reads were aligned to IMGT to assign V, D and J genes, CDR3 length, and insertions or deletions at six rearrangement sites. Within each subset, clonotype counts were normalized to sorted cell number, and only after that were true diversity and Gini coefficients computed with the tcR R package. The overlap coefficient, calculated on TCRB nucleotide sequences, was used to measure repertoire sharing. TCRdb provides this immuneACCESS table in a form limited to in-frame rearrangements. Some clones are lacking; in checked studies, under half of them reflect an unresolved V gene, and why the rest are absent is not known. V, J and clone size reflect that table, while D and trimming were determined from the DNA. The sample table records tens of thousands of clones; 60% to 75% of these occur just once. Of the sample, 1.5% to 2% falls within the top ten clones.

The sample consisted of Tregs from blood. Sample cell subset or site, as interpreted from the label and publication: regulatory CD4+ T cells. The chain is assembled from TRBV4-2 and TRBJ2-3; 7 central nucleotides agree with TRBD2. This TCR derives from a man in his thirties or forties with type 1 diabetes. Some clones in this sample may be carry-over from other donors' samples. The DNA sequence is TGTGCCAACAGCCCCGGGGGGACCTCACACTATACGCAGTATTTT. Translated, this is CANSPGGTSHYTQYF.